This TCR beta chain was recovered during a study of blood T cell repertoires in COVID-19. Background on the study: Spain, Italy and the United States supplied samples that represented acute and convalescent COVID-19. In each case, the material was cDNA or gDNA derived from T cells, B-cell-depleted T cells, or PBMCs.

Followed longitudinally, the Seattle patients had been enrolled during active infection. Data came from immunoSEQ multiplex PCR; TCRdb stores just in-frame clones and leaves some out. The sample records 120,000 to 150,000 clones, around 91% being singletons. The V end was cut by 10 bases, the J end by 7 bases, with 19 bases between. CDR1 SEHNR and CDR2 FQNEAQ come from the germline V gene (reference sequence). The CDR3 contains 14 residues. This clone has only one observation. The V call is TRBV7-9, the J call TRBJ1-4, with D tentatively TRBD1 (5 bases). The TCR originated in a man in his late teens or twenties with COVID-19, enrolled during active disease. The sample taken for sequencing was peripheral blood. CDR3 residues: CATLSSGRSEKLFF. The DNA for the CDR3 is TGTGCCACCTTGTCGTCAGGGCGTAGTGAAAAACTGTTTTTT.